This T cell receptor beta chain was captured by sequencing in a study of blood T cell repertoires in COVID-19. About the study: Samples of COVID-19 (acute and convalescent) were obtained from the United States, Italy and Spain. T cells, B-cell-depleted T cells, or PBMCs provided the cDNA or gDNA that served as material.

The CDR3 has 16 residues. Trimming cost V 3 bases and J 0 bases, with 17 bases left between them. From germline, CDR1 is SQVTM and CDR2 ANQGSEA. Authors' processing steps: Estimation of nucleated cell counts relied on the amplification of reference gene primers. Data came from immunoSEQ multiplex PCR; TCRdb stores just in-frame clones and leaves some out. V and J calls and clone size come straight from that table; D and trimming were deduced from the DNA. This table holds about 100,000 clones, roughly 88% found once. V usage is TRBV29-1 and J usage is TRBJ1-1; D is ambiguous. The sample taken for sequencing was peripheral blood. The sequence derives from a human donor in a cohort sampled during active COVID-19. CDR3 DNA: TGCAGCGTTGATAAGGCCTCTCAGAGGGTGAACACTGAAGCTTTCTTT. Translation gives CSVDKASQRVNTEAFF.